A selection of T cell receptor beta chains follows, all from one sample in a study of OX40 agonist ivuxolimab in advanced cancers. Repertoires were generated with immunoSEQ multiplex PCR, while TCRdb's copy carries only in-frame clones and drops some. The data hold 70,000 or so clones, with 75% to 90% observed a single time. Source: CD4+ or CD8+ T cells sorted from blood, taken in a trial of the OX40 agonist ivuxolimab. These receptors were taken from an adult with an advanced solid tumor such as melanoma, head and neck, liver or kidney cancer. CDR3s include the opening cysteine and the closing phenylalanine or tryptophan. The D gene is left open where the match is weak. Part of the rows lack a size; the others show once, few, many or a class for expanded clones.

clone size,J gene,D gene,V gene,CDR3 protein,CDR3 DNA
.,TRBJ2-1,.,TRBV5-6,CASSLLKGPRHTRDEQFF,TGTGCCAGCAGCTTGTTGAAGGGCCCGAGACATACCCGGGATGAGCAGTTCTTC
.,TRBJ2-2,TRBD2,TRBV7-6,CASSLTAGVTGELFF,TGTGCCAGCAGCTTAACGGCGGGAGTGACCGGGGAGCTGTTTTTT
.,TRBJ1-2,.,TRBV19,CASSISRGVLNYGYTF,TGTGCCAGTAGTATATCTCGAGGGGTCCTTAACTATGGCTACACCTTC
.,TRBJ1-2,TRBD1,TRBV6-1,CASSGDRTSNYGYTF,TGTGCCAGCAGTGGGGACAGGACCTCTAACTATGGCTACACCTTC
.,TRBJ2-6,.,TRBV4-1,CARGWAAQSGANVLTF,TGCGCCCGAGGGTGGGCCGCCCAGAGCGGGGCCAACGTCCTGACTTTC
few,TRBJ1-6,.,TRBV7-9,CASSPGGGLSSPLHF,TGTGCCAGCAGCCCCGGCGGCGGTCTAAGTTCACCCCTCCACTTT
.,TRBJ1-1,.,TRBV5-5,CASSLVSQGSTEAFF,TGTGCCAGCAGCTTGGTGTCTCAGGGGAGTACTGAAGCTTTCTTT
few,TRBJ2-7,.,TRBV7-6,CASSLDPDKKQYF,TGTGCCAGCAGCTTAGACCCGGACAAAAAGCAGTACTTC
.,TRBJ2-2,.,TRBV7-9,CASPLTAVGVTGELFF,TGTGCCAGCCCCCTGACGGCGGTAGGGGTCACCGGGGAGCTGTTTTTT
.,TRBJ1-2,.,TRBV10-3,CAYSAGIDYGYTF,TGTGCCTACTCGGCAGGGATCGACTATGGCTACACCTTC
.,TRBJ2-7,.,TRBV28,CASSFPRGRVSEQYF,TGTGCCAGCAGTTTCCCGCGAGGCAGGGTGAGCGAGCAGTACTTC
.,TRBJ1-6,TRBD1,TRBV6-5,CASSSFTGTGGSPLHF,TGTGCCAGCAGTTCTTTCACCGGGACAGGGGGGTCACCCCTCCACTTT
few,TRBJ2-4,.,TRBV5-6,CASSLVGGKNIQYF,TGTGCCAGCAGCTTGGTTGGAGGGAAAAACATTCAGTACTTC
.,TRBJ2-3,.,TRBV5-4,CASSTVSYRKGGTQYF,TGTGCCAGCAGCACAGTATCCTACCGCAAAGGGGGTACGCAGTATTTT
.,TRBJ2-3,.,TRBV6-1,CASSVWTTSTDTQYF,TGTGCCAGCAGTGTGTGGACTACTAGCACAGATACGCAGTATTTT
.,TRBJ1-1,.,TRBV6-6,CASHLNGRMPEAFF,TGTGCCAGCCACCTTAATGGGAGGATGCCTGAAGCTTTCTTT
few,TRBJ2-7,TRBD2,TRBV4-1,CASSQGASGGVYEQYF,TGCGCCAGCAGCCAAGGGGCCAGCGGGGGGGTCTACGAGCAGTACTTC
.,TRBJ1-6,TRBD1,TRBV30,CAWSTPGQGARNSPLHF,TGTGCCTGGAGTACCCCGGGACAGGGGGCTCGGAATTCACCCCTCCACTTT
.,TRBJ1-4,.,TRBV6-1,CASSEAVGGGEKLFF,TGTGCCAGCAGTGAAGCGGTGGGGGGGGGCGAAAAACTGTTTTTT
.,TRBJ2-1,.,TRBV10-3,CAISESPNNEQFF,TGTGCCATCAGTGAGTCGCCCAACAATGAGCAGTTCTTC
.,TRBJ2-3,.,TRBV29-1,CSVGVHATQYF,TGCAGCGTTGGGGTACACGCTACGCAGTATTTT
.,TRBJ1-2,.,TRBV5-5,CASSLSPGVYGYTF,TGTGCCAGCAGCTTGTCCCCAGGGGTCTATGGCTACACCTTC
few,TRBJ1-2,.,TRBV11-2,CASSLIRRFNYGYTF,TGTGCCAGCAGCTTGATCAGACGGTTTAACTATGGCTACACCTTC
.,TRBJ1-2,.,TRBV27,CASSFGRLGLYGYTF,TGTGCCAGCAGTTTTGGAAGGTTAGGATTGTATGGCTACACCTTC
.,TRBJ2-7,.,TRBV9,CASSVGFLERNEQYF,TGTGCCAGCAGCGTAGGGTTCCTAGAGCGCAACGAGCAGTACTTC
.,TRBJ2-7,TRBD1,TRBV5-5,CASSLEGAKFYEQYF,TGTGCCAGCAGCTTGGAGGGGGCGAAATTTTACGAGCAGTACTTC
once,TRBJ1-2,.,TRBV6-6,CASSPGRNYGYTF,TGTGCCAGCAGCCCCGGACGGAACTATGGCTACACCTTC
.,TRBJ2-1,.,TRBV15,CATSSPWGRNEQFF,TGTGCCACCAGCAGCCCTTGGGGGCGCAATGAGCAGTTCTTC
few,TRBJ1-1,.,TRBV6-6,CASSLSERATFF,TGTGCCAGCAGCCTCTCGGAGAGGGCGACTTTCTTT
.,TRBJ2-7,.,TRBV11-2,CASSLDSGRYEQYF,TGTGCCAGCAGCTTAGACAGTGGACGCTACGAGCAGTACTTC
.,TRBJ2-7,TRBD1,TRBV28,CASSSRDRGRPRLHEQYF,TGTGCCAGCAGTTCCCGGGACAGGGGGCGTCCGCGCCTCCACGAGCAGTACTTC
.,TRBJ1-1,.,TRBV15,CATSRDRAMNTEAFF,TGTGCCACCAGCAGAGACAGAGCAATGAACACTGAAGCTTTCTTT
.,TRBJ1-1,TRBD1,TRBV6-1,CASSDQGGNTEAFF,TGTGCCAGCAGTGATCAGGGGGGGAACACTGAAGCTTTCTTT
.,TRBJ1-2,TRBD1,TRBV4-3,CASSQWTGRDGYTF,TGCGCCAGCAGCCAGTGGACAGGGCGGGATGGCTACACCTTC
.,TRBJ1-4,.,TRBV7-9,CASSSPRVPEKLFF,TGTGCCAGCAGCTCCCCCAGGGTACCTGAAAAACTGTTTTTT
.,TRBJ2-1,.,TRBV5-5,CASSLLLDEQFF,TGTGCCAGCAGCTTGCTCCTGGATGAGCAGTTCTTC
.,TRBJ1-2,TRBD1,TRBV4-3,CASSQMTGGYGYTF,TGCGCCAGCAGCCAAATGACAGGGGGCTATGGCTACACCTTC
once,TRBJ2-1,.,TRBV7-2,CASSLVGYNEQFF,TGTGCCAGCAGCTTAGTGGGTTACAATGAGCAGTTCTTC
.,TRBJ2-7,.,TRBV18,CASSRTDLSYEQYF,TGTGCCAGCTCCCGGACAGATCTGAGCTACGAGCAGTACTTC
.,TRBJ1-4,.,TRBV5-4,CASSLGTGIGEKLFF,TGTGCCAGCAGCTTGGGCACAGGCATTGGTGAAAAACTGTTTTTT
.,TRBJ1-1,.,TRBV5-1,CASSPTYRARNTEAFF,TGCGCCAGCAGCCCCACTTACAGGGCTAGAAACACTGAGGCTTTCTTT
once,TRBJ1-1,.,TRBV5-4,CASSPGRGTLNTEAFF,TGTGCCAGCAGCCCAGGGCGTGGGACATTGAACACTGAAGCTTTCTTT
once,TRBJ1-1,TRBD1,TRBV19,CASSDRGPRGGTEAFF,TGTGCCAGTAGTGACAGGGGCCCAAGAGGCGGCACTGAAGCTTTCTTT
.,TRBJ2-7,.,TRBV5-1,CASSLGGRSSYEQYF,TGCGCCAGCAGCTTGGGAGGCAGGAGCTCCTACGAGCAGTACTTC
.,TRBJ2-1,.,TRBV10-3,CAISASGDNEQFF,TGTGCCATCAGTGCCAGCGGAGACAATGAGCAGTTCTTC
.,TRBJ2-5,.,TRBV19,CASSIYSEAETQYF,TGTGCCAGTAGTATCTACAGCGAGGCGGAGACCCAGTACTTC
.,TRBJ1-2,.,TRBV18,CASSPDTDTVYGYTF,TGTGCCAGCTCACCGGACACAGACACCGTCTATGGCTACACCTTC
.,TRBJ2-1,.,TRBV29-1,CSVLASYNEQFF,TGCAGCGTTTTAGCTAGCTACAATGAGCAGTTCTTC
.,TRBJ1-1,.,TRBV10-3,CAISRDTMNTEAFF,TGTGCCATCAGCCGGGACACCATGAACACTGAAGCTTTCTTT
.,TRBJ1-4,.,TRBV2,CASRFPGEKLFF,TGTGCCAGCAGATTTCCTGGAGAAAAACTGTTTTTT
.,TRBJ2-7,.,TRBV6-6,CASTAIAAYEQYF,TGTGCCAGCACCGCTATAGCCGCGTACGAGCAGTACTTC
.,TRBJ2-7,.,TRBV29-1,CSVPEPKQYF,TGCAGCGTACCCGAGCCCAAGCAGTACTTC
.,TRBJ1-6,.,TRBV19,CASSIGQGVSLLHF,TGTGCCAGTAGTATAGGTCAGGGCGTAAGTCTCCTCCACTTT
.,TRBJ2-5,.,TRBV18,CASSPRGAGETQYF,TGTGCCAGCTCACCACGGGGGGCAGGAGAGACCCAGTACTTC
.,TRBJ2-7,TRBD1,TRBV5-1,CASSPAWDRKTYEQYF,TGCGCCAGCAGCCCGGCGTGGGACAGAAAAACCTACGAGCAGTACTTC